This entry is about one T cell receptor beta chain. Some clones are missing from TCRdb's copy, which holds only in-frame ones; the method was immunoSEQ multiplex PCR. The sample has fewer than 150,000 clones, around 90% seen once. This sample was taken from a study of T cell responses to AZD1222 COVID-19 vaccine. This sequence was found in an adult who received the AZD1222 COVID-19 vaccine. The material was peripheral blood, obtained 28 days after the second AZD1222 dose.

The CDR3 sequence: CASSELSANEKLFF. In DNA, the CDR3 is TGTGCCAGCAGTGAACTCTCGGCTAATGAAAAACTGTTTTTT. The rearrangement links TRBV2 to TRBJ1-4; D not resolved. The CDR3 spans 14 residues. Germline V lookup: CDR1 SNHLY, CDR2 FYNNEI. The V gene lost 2 bases and the J gene lost 3 bases, with 7 bases spanning the gap.